The source of this T cell receptor (beta chain) is a study of long-term antiretroviral therapy in people with HIV. The junction had 9 bases not matched to a gene; V was cut back by 5 bases and J by 15 bases. Per germline, CDR1 SQVTM and CDR2 ANQGSEA. The CDR3 spans 11 residues. Every specimen held between about 0.9-11 million cryopreserved PBMC. These were thawed and washed before DNA extraction. The assay used was immunoSEQ (version v3.0), run at survey level. Libraries were prepared by immunoSEQ multiplex PCR; TCRdb keeps only in-frame clonotypes and omits some of them. Among 38,000 or so clones listed, about 94% were seen once. General study points: Control repertoires displayed wider CDR3 length ranges than the HIV repertoires.

As for this clone: Its antigen is unknown.

The origin of this receptor is a man in his thirties or forties with HIV. The chain recombines TRBV29-1 with TRBJ2-1; 8 bases are shared with TRBD2. Sample: unsorted PBMCs, taken about 9 years after starting antiretroviral therapy. This CDR3 is CSVPTSGPRFF. In DNA form, the CDR3 reads TGCAGCGTTCCCACTAGCGGACCCCGGTTCTTC.